This TCR beta chain was identified during a study of cytomegalovirus exposure and HLA in healthy donors. A multiplex PCR was run with 60 Vbeta primers and 13 Jbeta primers. The table came from immunoSEQ multiplex PCR; TCRdb's copy has only in-frame clones and leaves some out. Here the sample spans around 100,000 clones, under 90% being singletons. CDR1 and CDR2 from the germline V gene are SGDLS and YYNGEE. This CDR3 region has 15 residues. With 1 base clipped from V and 0 bases from J, the junction kept 1 base outside the gene matches. This TCR came from a woman in her sixties or seventies in good health and CMV-seropositive. The specimen sequenced was PBMCs. The V and J genes are TRBV9 and TRBJ2-3; the match to TRBD2 covers 8 bases. The CDR3 loop is CASSVTSGSTDTQYF. CDR3 nucleotide sequence: TGTGCCAGCAGCGTAACTAGCGGAAGCACAGATACGCAGTATTTT. Looking up the rest from reference TRBV9 and TRBJ2-3 gives the full variable domain: DSGVTQTPKHLITATGQRVTLRCSPRSGDLSVYWYQQSLDQGLQFLIQYYNGEERAKGNILERFSAQQFPDLHSELNLSSLELGDSALYFCASSVTSGSTDTQYFGPGTRLTVL.